The T cell receptor (beta chain) under discussion was sequenced for a study of T cell repertoires in cytomegalovirus infection. In germline, CDR1 is SNHLY, CDR2 FYNNEI. The CDR3 loop spans 13 amino acids. V gave up 4 bases and J gave up 4 bases, with 7 bases separating them. TCRdb called the reads again in MiXCR, with one record for every CDR3 protein. This table holds around 170,000 distinct CDR3 sequences, around 14% found once. This clonotype was seen more than once but under ten times. Its antigen is not identified. Regarding the study as a whole: Dominating the ex vivo response were TCR beta clonotypes that were CMV-specific and HLA-C-restricted. Cumulative public TCR beta family frequency identified carriers of CMV plus the relevant HLA.

The rearrangement uses TRBV2 and TRBJ2-2; weak D call: TRBD2 (5 bases). This clonotype was obtained from a human donor in good health (CMV status not recorded). Some clones in this sample may be carry-over from other donors' samples. The sample consisted of PBMCs. The CDR3 reads CASSAEVTGELFF. The CDR3 coding sequence is TGTGCCAGCAGTGCGGAGGTCACCGGGGAGCTGTTTTTT.